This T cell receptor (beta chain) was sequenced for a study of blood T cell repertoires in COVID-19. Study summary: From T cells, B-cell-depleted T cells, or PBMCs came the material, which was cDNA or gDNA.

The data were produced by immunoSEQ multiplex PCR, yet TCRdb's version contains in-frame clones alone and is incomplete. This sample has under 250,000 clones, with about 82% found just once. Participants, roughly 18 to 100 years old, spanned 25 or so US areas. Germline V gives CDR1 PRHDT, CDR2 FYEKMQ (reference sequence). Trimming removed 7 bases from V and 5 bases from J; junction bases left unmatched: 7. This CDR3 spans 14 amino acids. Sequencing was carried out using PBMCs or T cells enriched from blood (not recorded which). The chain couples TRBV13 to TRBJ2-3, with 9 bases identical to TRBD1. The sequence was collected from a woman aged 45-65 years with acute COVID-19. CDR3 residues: CASNYRGRVDTQYF. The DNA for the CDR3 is TGTGCCAGCAACTACAGGGGGCGCGTAGATACGCAGTATTTT.